These T cell receptor beta chains were read from a single sample in a study of blood T cell repertoires in COVID-19. Generated by immunoSEQ multiplex PCR, the TCRdb table keeps only in-frame clones and is missing some. The repertoire holds under 250,000 clones, with 80% as singletons. The sample taken for sequencing was peripheral blood. All receptors derive from a woman in her 70s with acute or convalescent COVID-19. The CDR3 runs from the conserved cysteine through the conserved F or W. A D gene is named only where the DNA matches it firmly.

CDR3,J,D,V
CASSWFLGASRTGELFF,TRBJ2-2,.,TRBV28
CASSPGWLAGLETQYF,TRBJ2-5,TRBD2,TRBV19
CASSIGTGDYEQYF,TRBJ2-7,TRBD1,TRBV5-1
CASSESTRGRGQPQHF,TRBJ1-5,TRBD1,TRBV10-1
CATSDPGSSGANVLTF,TRBJ2-6,.,TRBV24-1
CASSFGPGQGRVLAKNIQYF,TRBJ2-4,.,TRBV27
CASSLGDRGANYGYTF,TRBJ1-2,TRBD1,TRBV7-6
CASSPSGGTSIGGSYNEQFF,TRBJ2-1,TRBD2,TRBV5-1
CSASTSGSSYNEQFF,TRBJ2-1,TRBD2,TRBV20-1
CSGQGETNTGELFF,TRBJ2-2,TRBD1,TRBV29-1
CASSTNRTSGLNRNNEQFF,TRBJ2-1,.,TRBV21-1
CASTTQGAVNTEAFF,TRBJ1-1,TRBD1,TRBV2
CASSLRTSGSTDTQYF,TRBJ2-3,TRBD2,TRBV5-6
CATSEAGTYNEQFF,TRBJ2-1,.,TRBV24-1
CASSGGLNEQFF,TRBJ2-1,.,TRBV3-1/TRBV3-2
CASSLRDRRAGELFF,TRBJ2-2,TRBD1,TRBV28
CASSLTTNQPQHF,TRBJ1-5,.,TRBV7-8
CASRTAGQGANEQFF,TRBJ2-1,TRBD1,TRBV7-2
CASSLSGANVLTF,TRBJ2-6,.,TRBV27
CASSQRDTIAKNIQYF,TRBJ2-4,.,TRBV23-1
CASTPGGQDNYGYTF,TRBJ1-2,.,TRBV6-6
CASSLARGVSSGANVLTF,TRBJ2-6,.,TRBV7-9
CASRGQLSSYEQYF,TRBJ2-7,.,TRBV6-5
CASSVDRINEKLFF,TRBJ1-4,.,TRBV2
CASTAGTGGSPLHF,TRBJ1-6,TRBD1,TRBV7-2
CASSFGVAGNTIYF,TRBJ1-3,.,TRBV5-4
CASSLGGQGAGEAFF,TRBJ1-1,TRBD1,TRBV5-1